This T cell receptor beta chain derives from a study of blood T cells in healthy people across ages. Germline CDR1 is SGHNT and CDR2 is YYREEE (reference sequence). The length of the CDR3 is 14 residues. The sample holds a few counts of this clonotype. A second PCR, run for roughly 6 to 11 cycles, used a sample-barcoded 5' primer plus a J-beta primer mix. Paired-end reads containing CDR3 totaled no fewer than 2.5 million for each sample. TCRdb redid the calling of the 5' RACE reads with MiXCR, one entry per CDR3 protein. The sample lists 550,000 to 800,000 distinct CDR3 sequences; about 21% were seen once.

This rearrangement joins TRBV5-4 to TRBJ2-7; tentatively, D is TRBD2 (6 bases). The J call is uncertain, as TRBJ2-1 better fits the DNA end. The clonotype comes from a man aged 65 to 85 in good health. Sequencing was done on a sample of blood. CDR3 nucleotide sequence: TGTGCCAGCAGCTTGGAGGGACTTCACAATGAGCAGTTCTTC. It encodes CASSLEGLHNEQFF.